Below, 13 T cell receptor beta chains from the same sample are listed, as sequenced in a study of T cell responses to AZD1222 COVID-19 vaccine. Repertoires were generated with immunoSEQ multiplex PCR, while TCRdb's copy carries only in-frame clones and drops some. The table lists about 170,000 clones, 87% of them singletons. The starting material was peripheral blood, obtained on day 0 of AZD1222 vaccination. These TCRs come from an adult in good health.

The CDR3 is CASRMDRARPYGYTF. Here the CDR3 DNA reads TGTGCCAGCAGAATGGACAGGGCGAGGCCCTATGGCTACACCTTC. The chain is built from TRBV28 and TRBJ1-2; 8 bases are a match to TRBD1. V was pared by 6 bases and J by 4 bases, with 10 bases of the junction left unmatched. Germline CDR1 and CDR2: MDHEN and SYDVKM. The CDR3 totals 15 residues.

This clone appeared a single time. V is TRBV4-1 and J is TRBJ1-1, with TRBD1 identical over 9 bases. From germline, CDR1 is MGHRA and CDR2 YSYEKL. This CDR3 contains 15 residues. The ends lost 0 bases at V and 11 bases at J; junction bases unmatched: 10. The CDR3 nucleotides read TGCGCCAGCAGCCAAGAATACCGGACAGGGGAGTCCGCTTTCTTT. Amino acid sequence: CASSQEYRTGESAFF.

This chain joins TRBV27 and TRBJ1-5; D remains ambiguous. This CDR3 has 14 amino acids. Trimming stripped 3 bases from V and 5 bases from J, with 11 bases between. Per the germline V gene, CDR1 is MNHEY and CDR2 is SMNVEV (reference sequence). DNA of the CDR3: TGTGCCAGCAGTTTCGGTAAGCCCTATCAGCCCCAGCATTTT. Translation gives CASSFGKPYQPQHF.

V is TRBV5-4 and J is TRBJ1-2; possible D gene TRBD1, 5 bases. The germline V gene encodes CDR1 SGHNT and CDR2 YYREEE (reference sequence). V was cut by 4 bases and J by 2 bases, with 9 bases left in between. This CDR3 is 13 amino acids long. Here the CDR3 DNA reads TGTGCCAGCAGCCGGGGGGGAAACTATGGCTACACCTTC. It specifies CASSRGGNYGYTF.

This sequence joins TRBV7-2 and TRBJ2-7, with 7 bases that match TRBD2. CDR1 and CDR2 (germline): SGHTA, FQGNSA. The CDR3 spans 15 residues. V shed 5 bases, J shed 0 bases, and the junction held 7 bases outside the gene matches. CDR3 sequence (DNA): TGTGCCAGCAGCCCAAGAGGCGGGAGCTCCTACGAGCAGTACTTC. This gives the protein CASSPRGGSSYEQYF.

In this sample, this clone turned up once. This chain connects TRBV2 to TRBJ2-3; weak D call: TRBD1 (6 bases). Germline-derived CDR1 and CDR2 are SNHLY and FYNNEI. The CDR3 contains 12 residues. Trimming cost V 7 bases and J 3 bases, with 8 bases left between them. CDR3 in amino acids: CASTTGTDTQYF. DNA for the CDR3: TGTGCCAGCACCACAGGGACAGATACGCAGTATTTT.

J is TRBJ2-7 and V is TRBV10-1, with 8 bases aligning to TRBD1. Germline loops: CDR1 WNHNN, CDR2 SYGVQD (reference sequence). The length of the CDR3 is 11 residues. J was trimmed by 12 bases and V by 7 bases; bases with no gene match: 8. CDR3 amino acids: CASTGQGAVYF. The CDR3 DNA sequence: TGCGCCAGCACCGGACAGGGAGCGGTGTACTTC.

The chain combines TRBV18 with TRBJ2-7, with D perhaps matching TRBD2 (5 bases). The CDR3 is 15 amino acids. From germline, CDR1 is KGHSH and CDR2 LQKENI. Trimming removed 4 bases at V and 1 base at J, with 14 bases between. CDR3 sequence: CASSRPSGRSYEQYF. CDR3 DNA sequence: TGTGCCAGCTCACGACCCAGCGGTAGGTCCTACGAGCAGTACTTC. The full variable domain, its missing parts supplied by reference TRBV18 and TRBJ2-7, is NAGVMQNPRHLVRRRGQEARLRCSPMKGHSHVYWYRQLPEEGLKFMVYLQKENIIDESGMPKERFSAEFPKEGPSILRIQQVVRGDSAAYFCASSRPSGRSYEQYFGPGTRLTVT.

The rearrangement joins TRBV11-2 to TRBJ1-2; D remains unclear. The V and J ends lost 7 bases and 1 base respectively, with 7 bases between them. CDR1 and CDR2 (germline): SGHAT, FQNNGV. The CDR3 runs 12 residues. Here the CDR3 DNA reads TGTGCCAGCACCCGATTTAACTATGGCTACACCTTC. Its protein product is CASTRFNYGYTF.

The gene calls are TRBV5-1 and TRBJ1-4; no clear D gene. With 5 bases removed from V and 8 bases from J, the gap between germline ends came to 13 bases. There are 13 residues in the CDR3. Per the germline V gene, CDR1 is SGHRS and CDR2 is YFSETQ. The CDR3 loop is CASSYGWGEKLFF. The CDR3 DNA follows: TGCGCCAGCAGTTACGGATGGGGAGAAAAACTGTTTTTT. The whole variable domain, remainder taken from reference TRBV5-1 and TRBJ1-4, is KAGVTQTPRYLIKTRGQQVTLSCSPISGHRSVSWYQQTPGQGLQFLFEYFSETQRNKGNFPGRFSGRQFSNSRSEMNVSTLELGDSALYLCASSYGWGEKLFFGSGTQLSVL.

J is TRBJ1-1 and V is TRBV6-5; tentatively, D is TRBD1 (6 bases). From germline, CDR1 is MNHEY and CDR2 SVGAGI. The ends were cut back, 0 bases at V and 7 bases at J, with 12 bases in the middle. The CDR3 has 14 amino acids. CDR3 residues: CASSYSSGALEAFF. CDR3 in DNA: TGTGCCAGCAGTTACTCCTCAGGGGCGCTTGAAGCTTTCTTT.

This clone has a handful of counts. The chain links TRBV11-1 to TRBJ1-3, with 8 bases aligning to TRBD1. In germline, CDR1 is SGHAT, CDR2 FQDESV (reference sequence). CDR3 length: 16 residues. The junction had 7 bases not matched to a gene; V was cut back by 5 bases and J by 1 base. In DNA, the CDR3 is TGTGCCAGCAGCCGCCGACAGGGGACTTCTGGAAACACCATATATTTT. Translating it yields CASSRRQGTSGNTIYF.

The chain has TRBV10-3 and TRBJ2-7; D might be TRBD1 (6 bases). CDR1 is ENHRY and CDR2 is SYGVKD in the germline V gene. This CDR3 is 16 amino acids long. Trimming pared 0 bases from V and 2 bases from J, leaving 14 bases between. CDR3 nucleotide sequence: TGTGCCATCAGTGAGTCCATGGGAAGGGGGACCTACGAGCAGTACTTC. It codes for CAISESMGRGTYEQYF.